The clone carrying this T cell receptor (beta chain) was observed at least ten times. What it binds is unknown. This CDR3 is built from 13 residues. Germline CDR1 and CDR2: MDHEN and SYDVKM. V lost 6 bases, J lost 7 bases, and 9 bases stayed unmatched. This entry is derived from a study of T cells in Graves' hyperthyroidism and ophthalmopathy. Findings and caveats of the study: Researchers found most expanded thyroid clonotypes above 0.001 in blood as well.

The investigators amplified TCR beta CDR3 regions from RNA transcripts. An initial round of RT-PCR targeting the TCR CDR3 relied on the HTBI primer set. From the multiplex PCR reads, TCRdb called clonotypes with MiXCR, one entry per CDR3 protein. The table has approximately 700,000 distinct CDR3 sequences, 15% to 20% seen once. The chain combines TRBV28 with TRBJ2-7, with TRBD1 matching 7 bases. Sequenced sample: blood. This receptor was identified in a man aged 18 to 30 with Graves' hyperthyroidism. The CDR3 DNA reads as TGTGCCAGCAGCATACCGACAGGGAAAGAGCAGTACTTC. Its translation: CASSIPTGKEQYF.